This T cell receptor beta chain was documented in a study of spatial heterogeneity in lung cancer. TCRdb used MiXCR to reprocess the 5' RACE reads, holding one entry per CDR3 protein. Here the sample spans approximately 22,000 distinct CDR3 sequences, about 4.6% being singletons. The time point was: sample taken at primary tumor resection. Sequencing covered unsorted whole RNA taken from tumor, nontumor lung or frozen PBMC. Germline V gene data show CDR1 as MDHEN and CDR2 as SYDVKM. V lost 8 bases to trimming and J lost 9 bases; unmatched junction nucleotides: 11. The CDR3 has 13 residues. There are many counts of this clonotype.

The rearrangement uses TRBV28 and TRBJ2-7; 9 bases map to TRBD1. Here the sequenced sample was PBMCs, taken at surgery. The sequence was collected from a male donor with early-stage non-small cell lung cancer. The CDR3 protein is CASGTGFHRGQYF. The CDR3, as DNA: TGTGCCAGCGGGACAGGGTTTCATCGTGGGCAGTACTTC.